This is a list of T cell receptor beta chains from one sample in a study of beta chain features in type 1 diabetes. Some clones are missing from TCRdb's copy, which holds only in-frame ones; the method was immunoSEQ multiplex PCR. The sample carries under 300,000 clones, just over 20% recorded once. Specimen: naive CD4+ T cells from blood. These receptors were obtained from a woman in her thirties or forties with type 1 diabetes. Each CDR3 is given with its conserved first and last residue. The D gene is left open where the match is weak. Clone sizes are given selectively: once, few, many, or a class where the clone is expanded.

V: TRBV7-3; size: few; D: TRBD1; J: TRBJ2-7; DNA: TGTGCCAGCAGCTTGTCCGGGACAGGGGCCGACGAGCAGTACTTC; CDR3: CASSLSGTGADEQYF
V: TRBV28; size: few; D: TRBD1; J: TRBJ2-7; DNA: TGTGCCAGCAGTGCAGCGAGCCTTGTGGACAGGGGGTACTTC; CDR3: CASSAASLVDRGYF
V: TRBV25-1; size: few; D: NA; J: TRBJ2-7; DNA: TGTGCCAGCAGCGAAACCTGGGGCTTAGGGGAGCAGTACTTC; CDR3: CASSETWGLGEQYF
V: TRBV19; size: NA; D: NA; J: TRBJ1-5; DNA: TGTGCCAGTAGTACGACATCCTATAGCAATCAGCCCCAGCATTTT; CDR3: CASSTTSYSNQPQHF
V: TRBV6-1; size: NA; D: TRBD1; J: TRBJ1-5; DNA: TGTGCCAGCAGTGATAACAGGGGAGGTCAGCCCCAGCATTTT; CDR3: CASSDNRGGQPQHF
V: TRBV4-3; size: NA; D: NA; J: TRBJ2-3; DNA: TGCGCCAGCAGCCAAATTAGGGGCGGCACAGATACGCAGTATTTT; CDR3: CASSQIRGGTDTQYF
V: TRBV6-1; size: few; D: TRBD2; J: TRBJ2-1; DNA: TGTGCCAGCAGGCTAGCGGGAGGCAATGAGCAGTTCTTC; CDR3: CASRLAGGNEQFF
V: TRBV7-2; size: few; D: TRBD1; J: TRBJ2-1; DNA: TGTGCCAGCAGCAGGGGGCCAGGACAATGGTACAATGAGCAGTTCTTC; CDR3: CASSRGPGQWYNEQFF
V: TRBV5-4; size: NA; D: NA; J: TRBJ1-4; DNA: TGTGCCAGCAGCCTCGGGGGGCCTAATGAAAAACTGTTTTTT; CDR3: CASSLGGPNEKLFF
V: TRBV20-1; size: NA; D: NA; J: TRBJ1-5; DNA: TGCAGTGCTAGCCGTGGCGGGCCCCAGCATTTT; CDR3: CSASRGGPQHF